These T cell receptor beta chains were read from a single sample in a study of T cell changes during pregnancy in multiple sclerosis. Here immunoSEQ multiplex PCR was the method, and the copy in TCRdb shows in-frame clones only, minus some. The sample consists of roughly 38,000 clones, around 94% of them appearing once. The sequenced sample was CD4+ T cells from peripheral blood mononuclear cells, obtained before pregnancy. The receptors stem from a female donor with multiple sclerosis, enrolled in a pregnancy study. The CDR3 runs from the conserved cysteine through the conserved F or W. Fields, in order: D gene, clone size, V gene, J gene, CDR3 protein, CDR3 DNA. A D gene is named only where the DNA matches it firmly. Only some rows state a clone size, as once, few, many or a class for expanded clones.

NA	NA	TRBV11-3	TRBJ2-3	CASSLGGSSSDTQYF	TGTGCCAGCAGCCTTGGAGGAAGCAGTTCAGATACGCAGTATTTT
NA	NA	TRBV7-6	TRBJ2-7	CASSSRQTYEQYF	TGTGCCAGCAGCTCCCGACAGACCTACGAGCAGTACTTC
NA	once	TRBV29-1	TRBJ2-7	CSVVSVVYEQYF	TGCAGCGTTGTCTCGGTAGTCTACGAGCAGTACTTC
TRBD2	NA	TRBV19	TRBJ2-3	CASTLSGGDTDTQYF	TGTGCCAGTACCTTAAGCGGGGGCGACACAGATACGCAGTATTTT
NA	NA	TRBV7-2	TRBJ2-5	CASSSYYGEETQYF	TGTGCCAGCAGCTCCTATTACGGAGAAGAGACCCAGTACTTC
TRBD2	NA	TRBV28	TRBJ2-6	CASSPPGGTGANVLTF	TGTGCCAGCAGTCCCCCCGGGGGGACTGGGGCCAACGTCCTGACTTTC
TRBD2	NA	TRBV27	TRBJ2-1	CASSSHGAGGRNEQFF	TGTGCCAGCAGTTCACATGGGGCGGGAGGGCGAAATGAGCAGTTCTTC
TRBD1	NA	TRBV19	TRBJ2-7	CASSIQGQGDEQYF	TGTGCCAGTAGTATCCAGGGACAGGGGGACGAGCAGTACTTC
NA	NA	TRBV9	TRBJ2-5	CASSDARTTGFEETQYF	TGTGCCAGCAGCGACGCCCGGACGACAGGTTTCGAAGAGACCCAGTACTTC
NA	NA	TRBV28	TRBJ2-7	CASSLPLYEQYF	TGTGCCAGCAGTTTACCCCTTTACGAGCAGTACTTC
TRBD2	NA	TRBV10-2	TRBJ2-1	CASGGSLAGVSNEQFF	TGCGCCAGCGGGGGGTCGCTAGCGGGAGTATCGAATGAGCAGTTCTTC
TRBD1	NA	TRBV18	TRBJ2-1	CASSPRGQGANDEQFF	TGTGCCAGCTCACCACGGGGACAGGGGGCGAACGATGAGCAGTTCTTC
TRBD2	NA	TRBV18	TRBJ2-1	CASSPLRTSGFNEQFF	TGTGCCAGCTCACCGTTACGGACTAGCGGGTTCAATGAGCAGTTCTTC
NA	NA	TRBV6-1	TRBJ1-1	CASSAQGNTEAFF	TGTGCCAGCAGTGCACAGGGGAACACTGAAGCTTTCTTT
TRBD1	NA	TRBV7-9	TRBJ2-3	CASSLESTGWADTQYF	TGTGCCAGCAGCTTGGAATCGACAGGGTGGGCAGATACGCAGTATTTT
TRBD1	NA	TRBV5-5	TRBJ2-1	CASSLAGGLYNEQFF	TGTGCCAGCAGCTTGGCAGGGGGCCTCTACAATGAGCAGTTCTTC
NA	NA	TRBV7-2	TRBJ1-1	CASSPRDMNTEAFF	TGTGCCAGCAGCCCACGGGACATGAACACTGAAGCTTTCTTT
NA	NA	TRBV19	TRBJ2-5	CASRTRGEKTQYF	TGTGCCAGTAGGACGCGGGGAGAAAAGACCCAGTACTTC